A single sample gave rise to the 8 T cell receptor beta chains below, sequenced in a study of CD8 T cell repertoires and HIV-1 epitope variants. For these TCRs, the target antigens are not known. Sequencing was performed with immunoSEQ multiplex PCR; in TCRdb, only in-frame clones are kept and a portion is missing. Of some 7,300 clones in the sample, 55% to 65% were seen once. Sequencing used cultured CD8+ T cells derived from PBMCs. These receptors all come from a male donor with HIV.

The chain uses TRBV6-4 and TRBJ2-1; 12 bases align to TRBD2. V lost 0 bases to trimming and J lost 6 bases; unmatched junction nucleotides: 0. The CDR3 covers 15 residues. In germline, CDR1 is MRHNA, CDR2 SNTAGT. CDR3 in DNA: TGTGCCAGCAGTGACTCGACTAGCGGGAGCAATGAGCAGTTCTTC. It yields the protein CASSDSTSGSNEQFF.

V is TRBV20-1 and J is TRBJ2-2, with D unresolved. Germline V gene data show CDR1 as DFQATT and CDR2 as SNEGSKA (reference sequence). The CDR3 covers 11 residues. Deletions cut 1 base from V and 6 bases from J, with 3 bases between. The CDR3 DNA reads TGCAGTGCTAGAGGGCCCGGGGAGCTGTTTTTT. Encoded protein: CSARGPGELFF.

This chain links TRBV4-1 with TRBJ2-7; D possibly corresponds to TRBD1 (6 bases). The CDR3 extends over 14 amino acids. Germline CDR1 MGHRA, CDR2 YSYEKL. V was clipped by 0 bases and J by 2 bases, with 8 bases between them. CDR3 DNA: TGCGCCAGCAGCCAAGAAGGACAGACCTACGAGCAGTACTTC. It yields the protein CASSQEGQTYEQYF.

The V call is TRBV19, the J call TRBJ1-1; D call uncertain. Trimming removed 8 bases at V and 4 bases at J, with 14 bases between. Germline V gene data show CDR1 as LNHDA and CDR2 as SQIVND (reference sequence). The CDR3 extends over 13 amino acids. CDR3 sequence reads: CASGDGYGTEAFF. The CDR3 bases are TGTGCCAGTGGCGACGGGTACGGCACTGAAGCTTTCTTT. The full variable domain, in which reference TRBV19 and TRBJ1-1 provide the parts outside the CDR3, is DGGITQSPKYLFRKEGQNVTLSCEQNLNHDAMYWYRQDPGQGLRLIYYSQIVNDFQKGDIAEGYSVSREKKESFPLTVTSAQKNPTAFYLCASGDGYGTEAFFGQGTRLTVV.

About this clone: Germline and junction disagree at one end, which may indicate a read error. The chain links TRBV7-6 to TRBJ2-1, with D uncertain. Germline V gene sequence: CDR1 SGHVS, CDR2 FNYEAQ. This CDR3 is 11 amino acids long. CDR3 residues: CASSSNNEQFF. The DNA of the CDR3 is TGTGCCAGCAGCTCCAACAATGAGCAGTTCTTC. Drawing the rest from reference TRBV7-6 and TRBJ2-1, the complete variable domain is GAGVSQSPRYKVTKRGQDVALRCDPISGHVSLYWYRQALGQGPEFLTYFNYEAQQDKSGLPNDRFSAERPEGSISTLTIQRTEQRDSAMYRCASSSNNEQFFGPGTRLTVL.

In its sample, this clone was seen once. The chain combines TRBV7-8 with TRBJ2-5; D gene uncertain. V lost 2 bases, J lost 5 bases, and 12 bases lay in between. This CDR3 is 14 amino acids long. CDR1 and CDR2 (germline): SGHVS, FQNEAQ. In nucleotides, the CDR3 is TGTGCCAGCAGCTTAAGGGCCGCCCCTGAGACCCAGTACTTC. Translating it yields CASSLRAAPETQYF.

The chain has TRBV4-3 and TRBJ1-1, with a possible D match to TRBD1 (5 bases). The CDR3 sequence is 15 residues long. Trimming pared 3 bases from V and 0 bases from J, leaving 11 bases between. CDR1 and CDR2 (germline): LGHNA, YSLEER. The DNA of the CDR3 is TGCGCCAGCAGCCACCGACCGACAGTGAACACTGAAGCTTTCTTT. Translating gives CASSHRPTVNTEAFF.

This rearrangement joins TRBV5-6 to TRBJ2-5, with D perhaps matching TRBD1 (5 bases). The CDR3 sequence is 14 residues long. CDR1 and CDR2 (germline): SGHDT, YYEEEE. Trimming left V 4 bases short and J 1 base short, with 11 bases between. CDR3 DNA: TGTGCCAGCAGCCTTCGACAGATCCAAGAGACCCAGTACTTC. This sequence encodes CASSLRQIQETQYF.